Below, 16 T cell receptor beta chains from the same sample are listed, as sequenced in a study of T-cell reconstitution after alpha-beta-depleted transplantation in children. Preparation of the TCRbeta library was carried out with unique molecular identifiers. TCRdb used MiXCR to reprocess the PCR reads, holding one entry per CDR3 protein. The sample consists of over 450,000 distinct CDR3 sequences, 10% of them appearing once. Sequencing was performed on PBMCs, taken before TCRalphabeta/CD19-depleted stem cell transplant. Source of these receptors: a child younger than 10 with inherited bone marrow failure, due to receive a stem cell transplant.

There are a few counts of this clonotype. The CDR3 reads CASSMVLADTYEQYF. The CDR3 coding sequence is TGTGCCAGTAGTATGGTCCTAGCGGACACCTACGAGCAGTACTTC. The V gene is TRBV19, the J gene TRBJ2-7; 7 bases agree with TRBD2. The CDR3 has 15 amino acids. Trimming removed 3 bases from V and 2 bases from J; junction bases left unmatched: 7. Germline V lookup: CDR1 LNHDA, CDR2 SQIVND (reference sequence).

The rearrangement joins TRBV4-3 to TRBJ2-7; the D gene is possibly TRBD1 (6 bases). Trimming stripped 1 base from V and 1 base from J, with 11 bases between. The CDR3 has 15 amino acids. Germline CDR1 is LGHNA and CDR2 is YSLEER. The CDR3 sequence: CASSQALGQSYEQYF. CDR3 nucleotides: TGCGCCAGCAGCCAAGCCCTAGGACAGTCCTACGAGCAGTACTTC.

The genes are TRBV2 and TRBJ2-1, with TRBD2 identical over 7 bases. This CDR3 has 13 residues. The germline CDR1 and CDR2 sequences are SNHLY and FYNNEI. The J segment lost 8 bases and the V segment lost 4 bases, leaving 5 bases of the junction unmatched. The CDR3 DNA sequence: TGTGCCAGCAGTGCATTGGGGGGGGATGAGCAGTTCTTC. Residues: CASSALGGDEQFF.

This clonotype was recorded at least ten times. The chain recombines TRBV29-1 with TRBJ2-7; a possible D gene is TRBD1 (5 bases). CDR1 is SQVTM and CDR2 is ANQGSEA in the germline V gene. This CDR3 comprises 13 residues. Between the trimmed V and J ends, which lost 1 base and 3 bases, there was a span of 10 bases. CDR3 amino acids: CSVEGGGSYEQYF. CDR3 DNA: TGCAGCGTTGAAGGGGGCGGCAGCTACGAGCAGTACTTC.

This chain uses TRBV11-2 with TRBJ1-2; D is unclear. This CDR3 contains 13 residues. Germline values: CDR1 SGHAT, CDR2 FQNNGV. The V end was cut by 4 bases, the J end by 5 bases, with 11 bases between. DNA of the CDR3: TGTGCCAGCAGCTCCCAAATGCTTTATGGCTACACCTTC. Translation: CASSSQMLYGYTF.

This clonotype has a count of ten or more. As DNA, the CDR3 is TGTGCCAGCATATTTTCGGGAACGGCGAACACTGAAGCTTTCTTT. Encoded protein: CASIFSGTANTEAFF. This chain connects TRBV28 to TRBJ1-1; D not resolved. The V and J ends lost 7 bases and 1 base respectively, with 16 bases between them. The germline V gene encodes CDR1 MDHEN and CDR2 SYDVKM. CDR3 size: 15 residues.

This clonotype was seen many times. The chain recombines TRBV20-1 with TRBJ2-1; D uncertain. Germline values: CDR1 DFQATT, CDR2 SNEGSKA (reference sequence). Trimming shortened V by 0 bases and J by 9 bases, and 3 bases separated the two germline ends. The length of the CDR3 is 10 residues. The CDR3 sequence: CSARDPEQFF. The CDR3, as DNA: TGCAGTGCTAGAGATCCTGAGCAGTTCTTC.

This clonotype was seen at least ten times. The chain is built from TRBV20-1 and TRBJ2-3, with D uncertain. Germline CDR1 is DFQATT and CDR2 is SNEGSKA (reference sequence). This CDR3 contains 19 residues. V lost 6 bases to trimming and J lost 0 bases, with 28 bases between them. This CDR3 is CSAATPGSSIHPSTDTQYF. DNA of the CDR3: TGCAGTGCCGCTACACCAGGAAGCTCAATCCACCCTAGCACAGATACGCAGTATTTT.

The chain has TRBV10-2 and TRBJ2-5; D remains unclear. V shed 10 bases and J shed 4 bases, with 10 bases lying between them. The V gene's germline CDR1 is WSHSY and CDR2 SAAADI. This CDR3 has 11 amino acids. CDR3 in amino acids: CATWVRETQYF. CDR3 nucleotide sequence: TGCGCCACCTGGGTGAGAGAGACCCAGTACTTC.

The table lists this clonotype with many counts. This sequence joins TRBV7-8 and TRBJ2-3, with D uncertain. The germline CDR1 and CDR2 sequences are SGHVS and FQNEAQ. Trimming left V 3 bases short and J 1 base short, with 11 bases between. CDR3 length equals 15 residues. CDR3 in DNA: TGTGCCAGCAGCTTTGGCGGAGTACGCACAGATACGCAGTATTTT. Protein product: CASSFGGVRTDTQYF. The full variable domain, in which reference TRBV7-8 and TRBJ2-3 provide the parts outside the CDR3, is GAGVSQSPRYKVAKRGQDVALRCDPISGHVSLFWYQQALGQGPEFLTYFQNEAQLDKSGLPSDRFFAERPEGSVSTLKIQRTQQEDSAVYLCASSFGGVRTDTQYFGPGTRLTVL.

Ten or more counts support this clonotype. The chain employs TRBV11-1 and TRBJ1-2; unclear D gene. The CDR3 is 18 amino acids. The germline V gene encodes CDR1 SGHAT and CDR2 FQDESV (reference sequence). Deletions cut 2 bases from V and 1 base from J, with 20 bases between. In DNA form, the CDR3 reads TGTGCCAGCAGCTTAAGCTCCGGCAGAAACCTACTTAACTATGGCTACACCTTC. As protein: CASSLSSGRNLLNYGYTF. The variable domain in full, with the rest retrieved from reference TRBV11-1 and TRBJ1-2, is EAEVAQSPRYKITEKSQAVAFWCDPISGHATLYWYRQILGQGPELLVQFQDESVVDDSQLPKDRFSAERLKGVDSTLKIQPAELGDSAMYLCASSLSSGRNLLNYGYTFGSGTRLTVV.

The chain recombines TRBV7-9 with TRBJ2-5; the match to TRBD2 covers 12 bases. Germline lookup yields CDR1 SEHNR and CDR2 FQNEAQ (reference sequence). V lost 4 bases to trimming and J lost 4 bases; unmatched junction nucleotides: 7. CDR3 length equals 16 residues. CDR3: CASSSTTSGRGETQYF. The CDR3 DNA follows: TGTGCCAGCAGCTCTACGACTAGCGGGAGAGGAGAGACCCAGTACTTC. The entire variable domain, with the rest obtained from reference TRBV7-9 and TRBJ2-5, is as follows: DTGVSQNPRHKITKRGQNVTFRCDPISEHNRLYWYRQTLGQGPEFLTYFQNEAQLEKSRLLSDRFSAERPKGSFSTLEIQRTEQGDSAMYLCASSSTTSGRGETQYFGPGTRLLVL.

This clonotype came up many times. The chain is built from TRBV20-1 and TRBJ2-3; 10 bases fit TRBD2. V trimming: 4 bases; J trimming: 2 bases; junction bases outside the gene matches: 3. Germline V gene lookup returns CDR1 DFQATT and CDR2 SNEGSKA (reference sequence). The CDR3 is 14 residues long. CDR3 sequence reads: CSAKLAGITDTQYF. The CDR3 DNA is TGCAGTGCTAAACTAGCGGGGATCACAGATACGCAGTATTTT.

The chain combines TRBV24-1 with TRBJ2-1; 10 nucleotides align to TRBD2. This CDR3 is built from 18 residues. V was pared by 1 base and J by 6 bases, with 11 bases of the junction left unmatched. Germline V gene lookup returns CDR1 KGHDR and CDR2 SFDVKD. The DNA for the CDR3 is TGTGCCACCAGTGATTTCTCTAGCGGGAGCCCTCTAGGCAATGAGCAGTTCTTC. Translating it yields CATSDFSSGSPLGNEQFF.

This clonotype was seen ten or more times. The chain uses TRBV19 and TRBJ2-1; 9 nucleotides line up with TRBD2. CDR1 is LNHDA and CDR2 is SQIVND in the germline V gene (reference sequence). Trimming at V came to 8 bases and at J to 0 bases, leaving 5 bases not matched to a gene. The CDR3 length is 15 residues. The chain's CDR3 is CASGPSGNSYNEQFF. The CDR3 DNA reads as TGTGCCAGTGGACCTAGCGGGAACTCCTACAATGAGCAGTTCTTC.

The V call is TRBV11-2, the J call TRBJ2-1; the D gene is possibly TRBD2 (7 bases). Trimming cost V 2 bases and J 4 bases, with 27 bases left between them. The CDR3 has 20 amino acids. The germline V gene has CDR1 SGHAT and CDR2 FQNNGV. The CDR3 DNA sequence: TGTGCCAGCAGCTTAATCCCGCTTGGATTCAGTCGGGGGGCATACAATGAGCAGTTCTTC. Amino acids: CASSLIPLGFSRGAYNEQFF.